The 27 T cell receptor beta chains below come from one sample, sequenced in a study of molecular identifiers for immune sequencing clone quantification. Using its own MiXCR run on the PCR reads, TCRdb lists one record per CDR3 protein. The sample consists of more than 450,000 distinct CDR3 sequences, about 25% of them appearing once. Sequenced sample: naive CD8+ T cells from blood, with Jurkat cell RNA spiked in. Subset reported: FACS-sorted CD8+CD4-CCR7+CD45RA+ naive T cells. The receptors come from a human donor in good health. Some libraries in this study had Jurkat cell RNA spiked in.

This clonotype was seen a few times. V gene TRBV25-1 combines with J gene TRBJ1-2; weak D call: TRBD1 (5 bases). The CDR3 covers 17 residues. Trimming removed 4 bases at V and 0 bases at J, with 18 bases between. Germline-derived CDR1 and CDR2 are MGHDK and SYGVNS. The CDR3 DNA reads as TGTGCCAGCAGTGCGGACTCCCTGGGGGGGACTAACTATGGCTACACCTTC. This sequence encodes CASSADSLGGTNYGYTF.

In this sample, this clonotype turned up a few times. The chain carries TRBV5-6 and TRBJ1-2; possibly TRBD1 for D (5 bases). CDR1 SGHDT and CDR2 YYEEEE come from the germline V gene. Between the trimmed V and J ends, which lost 2 bases and 0 bases, there was a span of 14 bases. The CDR3 has 16 residues. The CDR3 DNA reads as TGTGCCAGCAGCTTCGTAGGGGTTAAAGCTAACTATGGCTACACCTTC. Translation gives CASSFVGVKANYGYTF.

Comments on this clonotype: A much larger clone is a single base away; this may be a read error. The V gene is TRBV4-3, the J gene TRBJ2-3; D may be TRBD1 or TRBD2 (5 bases each). The CDR3 runs 14 residues. Trimming took 4 bases from V and 5 from J, leaving 13 bases between them. CDR1 and CDR2 from the germline V gene are LGHNA and YSLEER. The CDR3 sequence is CASSPGPLVDTQYF. The CDR3 nucleotides read TGCGCCAGCAGCCCGGGACCCCTGGTAGATACGCAGTATTTT.

This clonotype was recorded many times. J is TRBJ2-2 and V is TRBV4-3; no firm D call. The CDR3 loop spans 14 amino acids. V lost 0 bases and J 4 bases, leaving 6 bases between the germline ends. Germline CDR1 LGHNA, CDR2 YSLEER. Here the CDR3 reads CASSQDDSTGELFF. Here the CDR3 DNA reads TGCGCCAGCAGCCAAGATGACTCCACCGGGGAGCTGTTTTTT.

This clonotype was detected a few times. This chain joins TRBV9 and TRBJ1-1; TRBD1 agrees at 7 bases. The CDR3 is 16 amino acids. V lost 0 bases, J lost 4 bases, and 9 bases stayed unmatched. The germline CDR1 and CDR2 sequences are SGDLS and YYNGEE. CDR3 sequence: CASSVASGGGGTEAFF. The CDR3 bases are TGTGCCAGCAGCGTAGCTTCAGGGGGAGGTGGCACTGAAGCTTTCTTT. The whole variable domain, remainder taken from reference TRBV9 and TRBJ1-1, is DSGVTQTPKHLITATGQRVTLRCSPRSGDLSVYWYQQSLDQGLQFLIQYYNGEERAKGNILERFSAQQFPDLHSELNLSSLELGDSALYFCASSVASGGGGTEAFFGQGTRLTVV.

The V and J genes are TRBV9 and TRBJ2-1, with TRBD2 matching 7 bases. Germline values: CDR1 SGDLS, CDR2 YYNGEE. Trimming removed 6 bases from V and 2 bases from J; junction bases left unmatched: 8. This CDR3 comprises 15 residues. The CDR3 protein is CASNPSGLTYNEQFF. The CDR3 region has the DNA TGTGCCAGCAACCCTAGCGGCCTTACCTACAATGAGCAGTTCTTC.

Concerning this clonotype: One end of the junction is discordant with germline, which a read error may explain. The chain carries TRBV20-1 and TRBJ2-7; 7 nucleotides line up with TRBD2. The CDR3 is 13 amino acids. CDR1 and CDR2 (germline): DFQATT, SNEGSKA (reference sequence). Here the CDR3 reads CSARPGRSYKQYF. CDR3 coding DNA: TGCAGTGCTAGACCCGGGAGGTCCTACAAGCAGTACTTC.

The chain links TRBV14 to TRBJ2-7; D unclear. Germline CDR1 reads SGHDN; CDR2 reads FVKESK. CDR3 size: 12 residues. V lost 4 bases and J 3 bases, leaving 7 bases between the germline ends. The DNA of the CDR3 is TGTGCCAGCAGCCCTATCGGCTACGAGCAGTACTTC. It codes for CASSPIGYEQYF.

As regards this clonotype: This sequence may be a read error, since a much larger clone differs from it by one base. The chain has TRBV20-1 and TRBJ2-1; D is tentatively TRBD1 or TRBD2 (5 bases each). The V gene's germline CDR1 is DFQATT and CDR2 SNEGSKA (reference sequence). Between the trimmed V and J ends, which lost 5 bases and 7 bases, there was a span of 9 bases. CDR3 length equals 11 residues. Here the CDR3 reads CSAPGANEQFF. The CDR3 DNA is TGCAGTGCTCCCGGGGCTAATGAGCAGTTCTTC.

V is TRBV4-3 and J is TRBJ2-7, with D perhaps matching TRBD1 or TRBD2 (6 bases each). The V gene's germline CDR1 is LGHNA and CDR2 YSLEER. The CDR3 length is 15 residues. V was clipped by 4 bases and J by 2 bases, with 15 bases between them. CDR3 bases: TGCGCCAGCAGCCCGTCGTCGAGGGGGGCCTACGAGCAGTACTTC. Protein sequence: CASSPSSRGAYEQYF.

This clonotype was counted at least ten times. The chain is built from TRBV29-1 and TRBJ2-1; no clear D gene. The CDR3 spans 11 residues. CDR1 and CDR2 from the germline V gene are SQVTM and ANQGSEA. V lost 3 bases, J lost 5 bases, and 5 bases lay in between. In DNA form, the CDR3 reads TGCAGCGTTGAGCAGGACAATGAGCAGTTCTTC. Its translation: CSVEQDNEQFF.

The V call is TRBV5-6, the J call TRBJ2-4; D unresolved. Germline CDR1 and CDR2: SGHDT and YYEEEE. V lost 5 bases and J 0 bases, leaving 9 bases between the germline ends. CDR3 length: 14 residues. CDR3 region: CASSDSLAKNIQYF. The CDR3 DNA is TGTGCCAGCAGTGACTCGCTAGCCAAAAACATTCAGTACTTC.

The chain is built from TRBV6-1 and TRBJ1-6; D gene unclear. Germline lookup yields CDR1 MNHNS and CDR2 SASEGT. The V end was cut by 6 bases, the J end by 6 bases, with 6 bases between. The CDR3 consists of 12 residues. In nucleotides, the CDR3 is TGTGCCAGCAGAACAGCTAATTCACCCCTCCACTTT. Encoded protein: CASRTANSPLHF.

This chain uses TRBV12-2 with TRBJ1-1; the tabulated D call, TRBD1, remains unverified against the DNA. TRBV12-2 is termed a pseudogene. The CDR3 sequence is 15 residues long. The CDR3, as DNA: TGTGCATGTCGCTCGCAGGGACAGGCTCGGACCGAAGCTTTCTTT. Residues: CACRSQGQARTEAFF.

Ten or more counts support this clonotype. V gene TRBV7-8 combines with J gene TRBJ1-1; the D is unclear. The CDR3 length is 14 residues. CDR1 is SGHVS and CDR2 is FQNEAQ in the germline V gene. V lost 0 bases to trimming and J lost 3 bases, with 8 bases between them. The CDR3 is CASSLAGRHTEAFF. CDR3 in DNA: TGTGCCAGCAGCTTAGCCGGGCGACACACTGAAGCTTTCTTT.

This clonotype was picked up a small number of times. J is TRBJ1-1 and V is TRBV5-1; D call uncertain. The germline CDR1 and CDR2 sequences are SGHRS and YFSETQ. This CDR3 comprises 15 residues. V was trimmed by 0 bases and J by 8 bases, leaving 17 bases between them. The chain's CDR3 is CASSLASASVPEAFF. The CDR3 DNA is TGCGCCAGCAGCTTGGCCTCTGCGTCCGTTCCCGAAGCTTTCTTT.

This clonotype has at least ten counts. The rearrangement uses TRBV7-9 and TRBJ2-5, with 7 bases identical to TRBD1. Germline V gene data show CDR1 as SEHNR and CDR2 as FQNEAQ (reference sequence). The J segment lost 4 bases and the V segment lost 4 bases, leaving 6 bases of the junction unmatched. The CDR3 sequence is 14 residues long. CDR3 in DNA: TGTGCCAGCAGCTCCCTGACAGGGTTAGAGACCCAGTACTTC. It encodes CASSSLTGLETQYF.

The chain joins TRBV30 to TRBJ2-2; perhaps TRBD2 as D (6 bases). The CDR3 has 13 residues. V lost 0 bases to trimming and J lost 7 bases, with 9 bases between them. Germline V gives CDR1 GTSNPN, CDR2 SVGIG (reference sequence). The chain's CDR3 is CAWSVGGIGELFF. For the CDR3, the DNA is TGTGCCTGGAGTGTGGGCGGGATCGGGGAGCTGTTTTTT.

V and J are TRBV12-3 or TRBV12-4 and TRBJ1-1; no clear D gene. Trimming took off 6 bases at V and 0 bases at J, with 14 bases between the two ends. The length of the CDR3 is 15 residues. CDR3 region: CASRTGKQMNTEAFF. The CDR3 bases are TGTGCCAGCAGAACGGGAAAGCAGATGAACACTGAAGCTTTCTTT.

This clonotype occurred many times. The J gene is TRBJ1-1, the V gene TRBV5-1; maybe TRBD1 (5 bases). V was cut by 1 base and J by 5 bases, with 9 bases left in between. Germline lookup yields CDR1 SGHRS and CDR2 YFSETQ. CDR3 size: 13 residues. The CDR3 reads CASSLIGGTEAFF. The CDR3 DNA follows: TGCGCCAGCAGCTTGATTGGGGGTACTGAAGCTTTCTTT.

The chain carries TRBV6-5 and TRBJ2-7, with 7 bases fitting TRBD1. CDR3 size: 14 residues. The germline V gene has CDR1 MNHEY and CDR2 SVGAGI. After removal of 5 bases from V and 4 bases from J, the junction contained 8 bases not matched to a gene. The chain's CDR3 is CASSQQGPPYEQYF. For the CDR3, the DNA is TGTGCCAGCAGTCAACAGGGGCCGCCGTACGAGCAGTACTTC.

J is TRBJ2-7 and V is TRBV30, with D uncertain. Trimming took off 2 bases at V and 4 bases at J, with 9 bases between the two ends. From germline, CDR1 is GTSNPN and CDR2 SVGIG (reference sequence). The CDR3 spans 12 residues. CDR3 bases: TGTGCCTGGAGTTCAAACAAGTACGAGCAGTACTTC. Translating it yields CAWSSNKYEQYF.

The chain is built from TRBV7-9 and TRBJ1-2, with unresolved D. CDR3 size: 15 residues. V shed 2 bases and J shed 2 bases, with 12 bases lying between them. The germline gives CDR1 SEHNR, CDR2 FQNEAQ (reference sequence). The CDR3 loop reads CASSLLAAENYGYTF. The CDR3 DNA reads TGTGCCAGCAGCTTATTAGCTGCGGAGAACTATGGCTACACCTTC.

This rearrangement joins TRBV4-1 to TRBJ1-1; D is unresolved. CDR3 size: 13 residues. Trimming stripped 0 bases from V and 6 bases from J, with 8 bases between. Germline V lookup: CDR1 MGHRA, CDR2 YSYEKL. In nucleotides, the CDR3 is TGCGCCAGCAGCCAAGATAGGGTCCCTGAAGCTTTCTTT. Its protein product is CASSQDRVPEAFF.

As concerns this clonotype: This sequence may be a read error, since a much larger clone differs from it by one base. Likely a read error: the CDR3 ends without its conserved phenylalanine or tryptophan. DNA of the CDR3: TGTGCCAGGGGACTAGCGGGATACAATGAGCAGTTCCTC. It codes for CARGLAGYNEQFL. The chain uses TRBV2 and TRBJ2-1; 13 bases align to TRBD2. The CDR3 has 13 residues. V shed 9 bases, J shed 4 bases, and the junction held 0 bases outside the gene matches. Germline V gene lookup returns CDR1 SNHLY and CDR2 FYNNEI.

This clonotype was counted ten times or more. The rearrangement joins TRBV10-3 to TRBJ2-7; D call uncertain. Germline loops: CDR1 ENHRY, CDR2 SYGVKD. This CDR3 has 12 amino acids. Trimming left V 4 bases short and J 3 bases short, with 7 bases between. DNA for the CDR3: TGTGCCATCAGTGGGGGAAACTACGAGCAGTACTTC. Translating gives CAISGGNYEQYF.

In its sample, this clonotype was seen many times. V is TRBV12-3 or TRBV12-4 and J is TRBJ2-4; D may be TRBD2 (6 bases). V was clipped by 3 bases and J by 2 bases, with 20 bases between them. This CDR3 is 18 amino acids long. Written as DNA, the CDR3 is TGTGCCAGCAGTTTTGGGGAGGTACCAACTTCGACCAAAAACATTCAGTACTTC. Its translation: CASSFGEVPTSTKNIQYF.